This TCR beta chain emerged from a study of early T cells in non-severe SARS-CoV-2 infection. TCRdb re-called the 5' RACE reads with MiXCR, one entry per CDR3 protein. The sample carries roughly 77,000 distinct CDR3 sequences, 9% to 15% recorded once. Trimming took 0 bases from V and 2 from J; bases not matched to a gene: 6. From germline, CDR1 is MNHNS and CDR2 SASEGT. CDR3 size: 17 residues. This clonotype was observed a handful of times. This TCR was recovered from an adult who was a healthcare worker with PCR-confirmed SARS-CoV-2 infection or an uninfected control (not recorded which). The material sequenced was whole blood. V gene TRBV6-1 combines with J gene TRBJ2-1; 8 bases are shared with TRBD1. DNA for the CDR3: TGTGCCAGCAGTGAAGCGAGGGGACAGGCGACCTACAATGAGCAGTTCTTC. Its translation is CASSEARGQATYNEQFF.